The 31 T cell receptor beta chains given below trace back to one sample, sequenced in a study of T cell responses to AZD1222 COVID-19 vaccine. Clones were sequenced by immunoSEQ multiplex PCR, and TCRdb holds only the in-frame ones, with some missing. The repertoire has approximately 180,000 clones, around nine tenths of them found once; the top ten carry roughly 27%. The sample consisted of peripheral blood, taken 28 days after the second AZD1222 dose. These receptors all come from an adult who received the AZD1222 COVID-19 vaccine.

The rearrangement links TRBV30 to TRBJ1-2; tentatively, D is TRBD1 (5 bases). CDR1 is GTSNPN, CDR2 SVGIG, per germline (reference sequence). CDR3 length: 11 amino acids. V was shortened by 7 bases and J by 2 bases, with 8 bases between the two germline ends. Here the CDR3 DNA reads TGTGCCTTACAGGAAAACTATGGCTACACCTTC. Translated, it gives CALQENYGYTF. Full variable domain (rest looked up from reference TRBV30 and TRBJ1-2): SQTIHQWPATLVQPVGSPLSLECTVEGTSNPNLYWYRQAAGRGLQLLFYSVGIGQISSEVPQNLSASRPQDRQFILSSKKLLLSDSGFYLCALQENYGYTFGSGTRLTVV.

V usage is TRBV25-1 and J usage is TRBJ1-1; 11 nucleotides align to TRBD1. This CDR3 contains 17 residues. The V segment lost 1 base and the J segment 1 base; nucleotides outside the gene matches: 5. Germline V gene sequence: CDR1 MGHDK, CDR2 SYGVNS. The chain's CDR3 is CASSESGQGAPNTEAFF. In nucleotides, the CDR3 is TGTGCCAGCAGTGAATCCGGACAGGGGGCGCCGAACACTGAAGCTTTCTTT.

This sequence joins TRBV11-2 and TRBJ2-5; no firm D call. Germline CDR1 SGHAT, CDR2 FQNNGV. Deletions cut 6 bases from V and 4 bases from J, with 12 bases between. The CDR3 spans 13 residues. CDR3 sequence (DNA): TGTGCCAGCAGACAATCGGGTAGAGAGACCCAGTACTTC. It translates to CASRQSGRETQYF.

This chain joins TRBV18 and TRBJ2-7; D is perhaps TRBD1 (6 bases). Germline lookup yields CDR1 KGHSH and CDR2 LQKENI. With 3 bases removed from V and 0 bases from J, the gap between germline ends came to 12 bases. CDR3 length: 15 amino acids. CDR3 sequence (DNA): TGTGCCAGCTCACCGACAGGTTCCGCCTCCTACGAGCAGTACTTC. This encodes CASSPTGSASYEQYF.

The rearrangement links TRBV6-1 to TRBJ2-5, with D perhaps matching TRBD1 or TRBD2 (5 bases each). The CDR3 runs 14 residues. Germline CDR1 reads MNHNS; CDR2 reads SASEGT. Trimming took off 2 bases at V and 1 base at J, with 8 bases between the two ends. For the CDR3, the DNA is TGTGCCAGCAGTGAATGGGGGACCCAAGAGACCCAGTACTTC. Its protein product is CASSEWGTQETQYF.

V usage is TRBV10-3 and J usage is TRBJ2-7, with D uncertain. CDR1 is ENHRY, CDR2 SYGVKD, per germline. V was shortened by 3 bases and J by 3 bases, with 15 bases between the two germline ends. CDR3 length: 15 amino acids. The CDR3 DNA follows: TGTGCCATCAGTGATATGGCAAGGATTGTCTACGAGCAGTACTTC. Amino acid sequence: CAISDMARIVYEQYF.

This chain connects TRBV5-6 to TRBJ2-7; D might be TRBD2 (5 bases). The CDR3 runs to 14 residues. Per the germline V gene, CDR1 is SGHDT and CDR2 is YYEEEE. Trimming left V 1 base short and J 3 bases short, with 11 bases between. In nucleotides, the CDR3 is TGTGCCAGCAGCTTGCTGACGGGATTCTACGAGCAGTACTTC. This codes for CASSLLTGFYEQYF.

CDR3 in amino acids: CASSIQGSDTGELFF. The CDR3 DNA is TGTGCCAGTAGTATACAGGGGTCCGACACCGGGGAGCTGTTTTTT. V usage is TRBV19 and J usage is TRBJ2-2; D is perhaps TRBD1 (6 bases). Germline CDR1 and CDR2: LNHDA and SQIVND (reference sequence). The CDR3 is 15 residues long. Trimming took 2 bases from V and 3 from J, leaving 10 bases between them.

V usage is TRBV5-1 and J usage is TRBJ1-3; the D is unclear. The CDR3 has 15 amino acids. Germline lookup yields CDR1 SGHRS and CDR2 YFSETQ. Trimming shortened V by 2 bases and J by 4 bases, and 13 bases separated the two germline ends. The CDR3 loop reads CASSFLGIAGNTIYF. For the CDR3, the DNA is TGCGCCAGCAGCTTTTTGGGTATCGCAGGAAACACCATATATTTT.

This clone appeared a single time. V is TRBV27 and J is TRBJ2-7; no clear D. This CDR3 is 15 amino acids long. The germline V gene has CDR1 MNHEY and CDR2 SMNVEV (reference sequence). Trimming took off 5 bases at V and 2 bases at J, with 16 bases between the two ends. This CDR3 is CASSPVRFAPYEQYF. CDR3 in DNA: TGTGCCAGCAGTCCAGTCCGATTCGCTCCCTACGAGCAGTACTTC.

This clone was seen only once. The chain is built from TRBV28 and TRBJ2-2; 9 nucleotides align to TRBD2. After removal of 10 bases from V and 1 base from J, the junction contained 10 bases not matched to a gene. This CDR3 has 16 residues. Germline V gene data show CDR1 as MDHEN and CDR2 as SYDVKM. CDR3 in DNA: TGTGCCATCCAGGGAGCGGGAGGACAGAACACCGGGGAGCTGTTTTTT. Its translation: CAIQGAGGQNTGELFF. The complete variable domain, with remaining parts taken from reference TRBV28 and TRBJ2-2, reads DVKVTQSSRYLVKRTGEKVFLECVQDMDHENMFWYRQDPGLGLRLIYFSYDVKMKEKGDIPEGYSVSREKKERFSLILESASTNQTSMYLCAIQGAGGQNTGELFFGEGSRLTVL.

V gene TRBV28 combines with J gene TRBJ2-7; 8 positions match TRBD1. The length of the CDR3 is 18 residues. V lost 4 bases and J lost 6; bases outside the gene matches: 20. From germline, CDR1 is MDHEN and CDR2 SYDVKM. The CDR3 spells CASSYELGQAGMGGEQYF. The CDR3 nucleotides are TGTGCCAGCAGTTACGAACTGGGACAGGCCGGAATGGGTGGCGAGCAGTACTTC.

V and J are TRBV10-3 and TRBJ1-2; tentatively, D is TRBD1 (5 bases). V was trimmed by 6 bases and J by 12 bases, leaving 14 bases between them. The germline V gene has CDR1 ENHRY and CDR2 SYGVKD. The CDR3 covers 11 residues. The CDR3: CAIRAGTLNTF. In DNA form, the CDR3 reads TGTGCCATCAGGGCCGGGACTTTAAACACCTTC.

J is TRBJ1-2 and V is TRBV6-5; D remains ambiguous. CDR3 length: 16 amino acids. From germline, CDR1 is MNHEY and CDR2 SVGAGI. Trimming pared 0 bases from V and 0 bases from J, leaving 11 bases between. The CDR3 sequence: CASSYSSGLTNYGYTF. In DNA, the CDR3 is TGTGCCAGCAGTTACTCGTCCGGACTGACTAACTATGGCTACACCTTC.

This clone was recorded once. The rearrangement links TRBV7-3 to TRBJ2-7; 12 bases align to TRBD2. Germline CDR1 and CDR2: SGHTA and FQGTGA. The CDR3 is made up of 15 amino acids. The V gene end was trimmed by 4 bases and the J gene end by 4 bases; junction bases not matched to a gene: 5. DNA for the CDR3: TGTGCCAGCAGCTACGGACTAGCGGGATTGTACGAGCAGTACTTC. Translation: CASSYGLAGLYEQYF.

This rearrangement joins TRBV27 to TRBJ2-2; 8 bases are shared with TRBD2. V was pared by 5 bases and J by 8 bases, with 16 bases of the junction left unmatched. The CDR3 extends over 17 amino acids. CDR1 is MNHEY and CDR2 is SMNVEV in the germline V gene (reference sequence). CDR3 sequence: CASSLRPGLVGRGELFF. The CDR3 region has the DNA TGTGCCAGCAGTCTTCGACCGGGACTAGTGGGACGGGGGGAGCTGTTTTTT.

The chain employs TRBV7-2 and TRBJ1-2, with a tentative D call TRBD1 (6 bases). This CDR3 has 14 residues. The V gene's germline CDR1 is SGHTA and CDR2 FQGNSA. With 5 bases removed from V and 8 bases from J, the gap between germline ends came to 18 bases. The CDR3 is CASSPQGLRRGYTF. CDR3 nucleotide sequence: TGTGCCAGCAGCCCACAGGGCCTCCGGCGGGGCTACACCTTC.

This clone was detected only once. CDR3 sequence reads: CASSFSPGTGGEETQYF. Written as DNA, the CDR3 is TGTGCCAGCAGTTTTTCCCCCGGGACAGGGGGCGAAGAGACCCAGTACTTC. The chain is built from TRBV28 and TRBJ2-5; 12 nucleotides line up with TRBD1. The germline gives CDR1 MDHEN, CDR2 SYDVKM. The junction had 8 bases not matched to a gene; V was cut back by 3 bases and J by 3 bases. This CDR3 has 17 residues.

The J gene is TRBJ2-2, the V gene TRBV28; D remains unclear. Germline V CDR1 and CDR2: MDHEN, SYDVKM. The CDR3 contains 14 residues. V was cut by 6 bases and J by 3 bases, with 11 bases left in between. CDR3 DNA: TGTGCCAGCAGCCGTCGTTCATACACCGGGGAGCTGTTTTTT. Its translation is CASSRRSYTGELFF.

The chain couples TRBV12-3 or TRBV12-4 to TRBJ2-1; the D is unclear. The CDR3 extends over 11 amino acids. Trimming shortened V by 3 bases and J by 4 bases, and 1 base separated the two germline ends. The CDR3, as DNA: TGTGCCAGCAGTTTTTACAATGAGCAGTTCTTC. Its protein product is CASSFYNEQFF.

This rearrangement joins TRBV7-2 to TRBJ2-7; D is ambiguous. CDR1 SGHTA and CDR2 FQGNSA come from the germline V gene. CDR3 length: 14 amino acids. Trimming cost V 4 bases and J 1 base, with 11 bases left between them. The CDR3 coding sequence is TGTGCCAGCAGCTATTACCGGGTTTCCTACGAGCAGTACTTC. Its protein is CASSYYRVSYEQYF.

This clone has a handful of counts. The chain has TRBV5-1 and TRBJ1-4; 8 positions match TRBD1. The CDR3 totals 15 residues. Unmatched junction bases numbered 7, after V lost 0 bases and J lost 9 bases. Germline lookup yields CDR1 SGHRS and CDR2 YFSETQ. In DNA form, the CDR3 reads TGCGCCAGCAGCTTGGGGACAGGGCAACCCCAAAAACTGTTTTTT. Translated, it gives CASSLGTGQPQKLFF.

This chain connects TRBV20-1 to TRBJ1-5; no clear D gene. V was cut by 3 bases and J by 5 bases, with 17 bases left in between. The CDR3 contains 15 residues. Germline CDR1 and CDR2: DFQATT and SNEGSKA (reference sequence). CDR3 in amino acids: CSASRTGGSYQPQHF. The CDR3 DNA sequence: TGCAGTGCTAGTCGGACGGGCGGATCGTATCAGCCCCAGCATTTT.

The chain recombines TRBV9 with TRBJ1-2; 9 bases agree with TRBD1. Germline V CDR1 and CDR2: SGDLS, YYNGEE. The trim removed 0 bases at V and 4 bases at J, leaving 4 bases unmatched. The CDR3 totals 15 residues. Here the CDR3 reads CASSVGGTGIYGYTF. In DNA, the CDR3 is TGTGCCAGCAGCGTAGGTGGGACAGGGATCTATGGCTACACCTTC.

This rearrangement joins TRBV9 to TRBJ2-7; 7 bases are shared with TRBD2. The ends lost 4 bases at V and 0 bases at J; junction bases unmatched: 7. Germline values: CDR1 SGDLS, CDR2 YYNGEE. The CDR3 sequence is 15 residues long. CDR3 region: CASSPASGVSYEQYF. CDR3 coding DNA: TGTGCCAGCAGCCCAGCTAGCGGCGTCTCCTACGAGCAGTACTTC.

The chain links TRBV6-5 to TRBJ1-4, with D perhaps matching TRBD1 (5 bases). The CDR3 has 14 amino acids. Trimming stripped 5 bases from V and 3 bases from J, with 10 bases between. CDR1 is MNHEY and CDR2 is SVGAGI in the germline V gene. The CDR3 region is CASSRQPSNEKLFF. Here the CDR3 DNA reads TGTGCCAGCAGTAGACAGCCTTCTAATGAAAAACTGTTTTTT.

The chain uses TRBV14 and TRBJ2-1; TRBD2 aligns across 12 bases. From germline, CDR1 is SGHDN and CDR2 FVKESK. The CDR3 is 17 residues long. V was clipped by 4 bases and J by 1 base; unmatched bases: 5. This CDR3 reads CASSPGLAGYSYNEQFF. The CDR3 DNA is TGTGCCAGCAGCCCCGGACTAGCGGGGTATTCCTACAATGAGCAGTTCTTC.

The genes are TRBV7-2 and TRBJ2-3, with D perhaps matching TRBD2 (6 bases). The CDR3 is made up of 16 amino acids. V shed 1 base and J shed 9 bases, with 20 bases lying between them. Germline lookup yields CDR1 SGHTA and CDR2 FQGNSA. CDR3 residues: CASSLDSLAGGRTQYF. Here the CDR3 DNA reads TGTGCCAGCAGCTTAGATTCACTAGCTGGCGGTAGAACGCAGTATTTT.

This clone has just a few counts. V and J are TRBV5-4 and TRBJ2-1; 10 bases align to TRBD2. CDR1 SGHNT and CDR2 YYREEE come from the germline V gene (reference sequence). With V trimmed by 4 bases and J by 8 bases, 12 bases remained unmatched. CDR3 length: 16 residues. The CDR3 region has the DNA TGTGCCAGCAGCGGACAGCGGGAGGGCCCCCGAGATGAGCAGTTCTTC. Translating it yields CASSGQREGPRDEQFF.

The J gene is TRBJ2-3, the V gene TRBV23-1; D possibly corresponds to TRBD1 (5 bases). TRBV23-1 is given ORF status, its function remaining uncertain. CDR3 size: 16 residues. V lost 2 bases to trimming and J lost 5 bases, with 17 bases between them. In DNA form, the CDR3 reads TGCGCCAGCAGTCAACGGAATAAAAGGGGATTAGATACGCAGTATTTT. Protein sequence: CASSQRNKRGLDTQYF.

The chain uses TRBV11-1 and TRBJ2-7; the match to TRBD1 covers 10 bases. The CDR3 is made up of 16 amino acids. Looked up from germline, CDR1 is SGHAT and CDR2 is FQDESV (reference sequence). V lost 5 bases to trimming and J lost 3 bases; unmatched junction nucleotides: 10. CDR3 amino acids: CASSIRTGGYYYEQYF. As DNA, the CDR3 is TGTGCCAGCAGCATCCGGACAGGGGGTTACTACTACGAGCAGTACTTC.